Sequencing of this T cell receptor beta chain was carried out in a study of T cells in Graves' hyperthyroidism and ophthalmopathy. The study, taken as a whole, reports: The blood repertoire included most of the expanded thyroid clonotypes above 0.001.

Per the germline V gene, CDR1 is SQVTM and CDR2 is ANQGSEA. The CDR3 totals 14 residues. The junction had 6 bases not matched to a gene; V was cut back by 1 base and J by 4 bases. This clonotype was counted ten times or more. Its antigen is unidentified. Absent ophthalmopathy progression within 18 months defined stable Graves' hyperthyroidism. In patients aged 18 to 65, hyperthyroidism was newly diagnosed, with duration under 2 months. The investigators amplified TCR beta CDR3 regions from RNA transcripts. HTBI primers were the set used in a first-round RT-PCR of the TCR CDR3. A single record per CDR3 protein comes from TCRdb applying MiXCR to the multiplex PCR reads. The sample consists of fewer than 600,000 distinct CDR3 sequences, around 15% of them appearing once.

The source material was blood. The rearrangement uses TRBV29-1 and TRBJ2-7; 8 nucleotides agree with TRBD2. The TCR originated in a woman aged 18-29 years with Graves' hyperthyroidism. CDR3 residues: CSVEGGGRRYEQYF. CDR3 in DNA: TGCAGCGTTGAAGGAGGCGGGAGGAGGTACGAGCAGTACTTC.